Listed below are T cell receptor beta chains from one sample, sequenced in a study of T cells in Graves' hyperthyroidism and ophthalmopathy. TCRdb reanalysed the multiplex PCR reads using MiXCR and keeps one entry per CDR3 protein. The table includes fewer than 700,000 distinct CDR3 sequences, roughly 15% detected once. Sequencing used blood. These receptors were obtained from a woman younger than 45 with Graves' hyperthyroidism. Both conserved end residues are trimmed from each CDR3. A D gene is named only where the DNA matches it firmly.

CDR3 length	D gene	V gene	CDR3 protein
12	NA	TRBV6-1	ASSVTEGSSPLH
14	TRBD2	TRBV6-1	ASSPGLATNTGELF
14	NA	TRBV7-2	ASSLVLGPNFGPQH
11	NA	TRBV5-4	ASSLKGEGTQY
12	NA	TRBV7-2	ASSLSWAGYEQY
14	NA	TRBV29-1	SVVETNSGNTGELF
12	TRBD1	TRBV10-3	AISGTGRGNEQF
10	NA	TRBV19	ASFRWSGELF
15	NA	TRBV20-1	SAVGGQGESSNQPQH
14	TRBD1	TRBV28	ASKKPGQGIYTEAF
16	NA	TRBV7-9	ASSQLVAQGLSSYEQY
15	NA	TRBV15	ATSRDQFSLRSYEQY
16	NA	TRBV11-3	ASSLDWKTGLRDYEQY
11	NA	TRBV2	ARRGQPNYGYT
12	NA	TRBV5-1	ASSSSRGAYTQY
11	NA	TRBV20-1	STSGRGLYEQY
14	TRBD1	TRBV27	ASSLIGGQENTEAF
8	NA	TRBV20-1	SASGHEQF
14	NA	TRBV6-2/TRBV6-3	ASSYVGGYSYNEQF
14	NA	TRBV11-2	ASSLGTSLSTDTQY
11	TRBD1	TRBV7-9	ASSLKGAAEAF
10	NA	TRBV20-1	SAEGEVYEQY